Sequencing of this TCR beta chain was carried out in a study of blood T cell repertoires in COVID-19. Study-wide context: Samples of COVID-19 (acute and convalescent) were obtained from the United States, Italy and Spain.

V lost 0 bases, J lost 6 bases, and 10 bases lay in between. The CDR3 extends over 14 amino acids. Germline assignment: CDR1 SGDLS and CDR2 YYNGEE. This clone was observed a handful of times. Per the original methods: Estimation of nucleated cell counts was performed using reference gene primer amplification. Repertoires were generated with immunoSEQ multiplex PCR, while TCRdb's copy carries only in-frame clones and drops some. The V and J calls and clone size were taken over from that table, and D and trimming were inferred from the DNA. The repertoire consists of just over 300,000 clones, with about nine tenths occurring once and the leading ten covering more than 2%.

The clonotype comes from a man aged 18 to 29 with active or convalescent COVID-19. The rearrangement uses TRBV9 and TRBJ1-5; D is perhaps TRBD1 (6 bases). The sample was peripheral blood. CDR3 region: CASSVGQVGQPQHF. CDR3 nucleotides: TGTGCCAGCAGCGTAGGACAGGTTGGTCAGCCCCAGCATTTT.